Following are 6 T cell receptor beta chains from one sample sequenced in a study of regulatory T cells in long-lasting Graves disease. Time point described: newly diagnosed GD, antithyroid drugs for less than 3 months. RNA extracted from PBMCs served as the sequencing template. CDR3-region Arm-PCR and iRepertoire HTBI primers produced the TCR beta libraries. TCRdb called the multiplex PCR reads again in MiXCR, with one record for every CDR3 protein. The sample has approximately 300,000 distinct CDR3 sequences, 15% to 20% seen once; the top ten hold 35% to 45%. This specimen consisted of peripheral blood mononuclear cells (PBMCs), obtained at new diagnosis, from a patient treated with antithyroid drugs. The receptors derive from a female donor with Graves disease.

This clonotype was recorded many times. The genes are TRBV7-2 and TRBJ1-2; perhaps TRBD1 as D (5 bases). Trimming pared 3 bases from V and 0 bases from J, leaving 14 bases between. The CDR3 consists of 16 residues. Per germline, CDR1 SGHTA and CDR2 FQGNSA. CDR3 amino acids: CASSFFAGITNYGYTF. The CDR3 region has the DNA TGTGCCAGCAGCTTCTTTGCAGGGATTACTAACTATGGCTACACCTTC.

The rearrangement uses TRBV29-1 and TRBJ2-3; 12 bases map to TRBD2. V was clipped by 3 bases and J by 10 bases; unmatched bases: 2. Germline lookup yields CDR1 SQVTM and CDR2 ANQGSEA. The CDR3 contains 12 residues. The CDR3 region has the DNA TGCAGCGTTGAGACTAGCGGGAGCCCGCAGTATTTT. Amino acid sequence: CSVETSGSPQYF.

This chain connects TRBV16 to TRBJ1-1; D gene ambiguous. The CDR3 extends over 13 amino acids. Per the germline V gene, CDR1 is KGHSY and CDR2 is FQNENV. V was shortened by 1 base and J by 4 bases, with 7 bases between the two germline ends. This CDR3 reads CASSQLISTEAFF. CDR3 sequence (DNA): TGTGCCAGCAGCCAATTGATTAGCACTGAAGCTTTCTTT.

The genes are TRBV30 and TRBJ2-7; no reliable D call. The CDR3 contains 15 residues. The ends were cut back, 0 bases at V and 6 bases at J, with 18 bases in the middle. Germline assignment: CDR1 GTSNPN and CDR2 SVGIG (reference sequence). The CDR3 sequence is CAWSVRSPTLGEQYF. DNA of the CDR3: TGTGCCTGGAGTGTTAGGTCACCCACCCTCGGCGAGCAGTACTTC.

This clonotype was found many times. V gene TRBV11-3 combines with J gene TRBJ1-1; TRBD1 might be the D (5 bases). Germline V CDR1 and CDR2: SGHNT, YENEEA. V lost 5 bases to trimming and J lost 4 bases, with 8 bases between them. There are 12 residues in the CDR3. CDR3 sequence (DNA): TGTGCCAGCAGCCCTGGGGGCACTGAAGCTTTCTTT. Its protein product is CASSPGGTEAFF.

As concerns this clonotype: A much more abundant neighbour one base away suggests this may be a read error. The rearrangement uses TRBV19 and TRBJ1-3, with a weak D call TRBD1 (5 bases). Germline V CDR1 and CDR2: LNHDA, SQIVND (reference sequence). This CDR3 spans 15 amino acids. Trimming removed 5 bases at V and 0 bases at J, with 11 bases between. The CDR3 DNA sequence: TGTGCCAGTAGTGAACAGGTATCCTCTGGAAACACCATATATTTT. Protein product: CASSEQVSSGNTIYF.